The T cell receptor (beta chain) described here comes from a study of T cell responses to AZD1222 COVID-19 vaccine. Data came from immunoSEQ multiplex PCR; TCRdb stores just in-frame clones and leaves some out. The data show about 120,000 clones, about four fifths seen once. Sequenced material: peripheral blood, taken on day 0 of AZD1222 vaccination. The clonotype originates from an adult in good health.

The CDR3 DNA reads as TGTGCCTGGAGTGTAAGTGGCAGGGGGGTAAATCAGCCCCAGCATTTT. Translated: CAWSVSGRGVNQPQHF. V gene TRBV30 combines with J gene TRBJ1-5, with 7 positions matching TRBD1. The CDR3 sequence is 16 residues long. J lost 4 bases, V lost 0 bases, and 9 bases had no gene match. Germline values: CDR1 GTSNPN, CDR2 SVGIG (reference sequence).